Given below is one T cell receptor (beta chain) in context. Sequencing used immunoSEQ multiplex PCR; TCRdb keeps in-frame clones, though not all of them. The table shows tens of thousands of clones, with 92% occurring only once. This entry comes from a study of T cell changes during pregnancy in multiple sclerosis. Between the trimmed V and J ends, which lost 6 bases and 5 bases, there was a span of 13 bases. There are 13 residues in the CDR3. Germline CDR1 reads LNHDA; CDR2 reads SQIVND (reference sequence). The source of this sequence is a female donor in good health, enrolled as a control in a pregnancy study. The chain is built from TRBV19 and TRBJ2-5; possibly TRBD2 for D (5 bases). This material consisted of peripheral blood, taken in the first trimester of pregnancy. This CDR3 reads CASSRTRGETQYF. The CDR3 DNA is TGTGCCAGTAGCCGAACTAGAGGGGAGACCCAGTACTTC.